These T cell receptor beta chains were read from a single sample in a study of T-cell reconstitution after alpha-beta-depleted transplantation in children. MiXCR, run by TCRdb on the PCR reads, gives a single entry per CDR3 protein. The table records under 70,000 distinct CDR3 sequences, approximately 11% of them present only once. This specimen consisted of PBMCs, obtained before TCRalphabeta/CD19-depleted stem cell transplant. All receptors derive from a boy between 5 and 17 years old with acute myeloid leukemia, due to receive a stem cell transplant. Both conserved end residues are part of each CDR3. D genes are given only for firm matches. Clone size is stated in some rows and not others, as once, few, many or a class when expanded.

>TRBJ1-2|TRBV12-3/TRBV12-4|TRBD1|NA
CASSFGRGLNYYGYTF
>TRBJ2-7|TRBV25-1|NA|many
CASSELGTYEQYF
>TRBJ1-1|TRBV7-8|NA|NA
CASSLMDSTEAFF
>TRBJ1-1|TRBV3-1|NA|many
CASSQVVAAHEAFF
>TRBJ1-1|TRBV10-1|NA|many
CASSDRAPGTEAFF
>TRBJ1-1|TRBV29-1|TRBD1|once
CSVEYVGTGGTEAFF
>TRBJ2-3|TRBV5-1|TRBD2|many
CASSYRTRSDTQYF
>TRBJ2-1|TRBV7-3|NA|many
CASSPRLDLNNEQFF
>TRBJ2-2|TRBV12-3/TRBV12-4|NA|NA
CASSLVGNTGDLFF
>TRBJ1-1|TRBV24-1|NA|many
CATSNGVATEAFF
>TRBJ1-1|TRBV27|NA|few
CASRPPGSAFMNTEAFF
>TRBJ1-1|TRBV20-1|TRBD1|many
CSAGDRRWTEAFF
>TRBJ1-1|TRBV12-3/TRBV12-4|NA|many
CASSLASLTAGAEAFF
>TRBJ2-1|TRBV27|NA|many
CASSKMGAGNFNEQFF
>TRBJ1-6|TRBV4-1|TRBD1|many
CASSRGGQGYNSPLHF
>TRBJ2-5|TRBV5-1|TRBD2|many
CASSASSGPQETQYF
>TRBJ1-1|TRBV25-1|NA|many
CASSEYLQGYTEAFF
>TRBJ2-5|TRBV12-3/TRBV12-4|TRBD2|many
CASTKLAGKTQYF
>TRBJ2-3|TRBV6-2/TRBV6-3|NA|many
CASSLPSPAIGTDTQYF
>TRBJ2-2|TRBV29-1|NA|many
CSAESFGASNTGELFF
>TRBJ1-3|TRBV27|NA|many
CASRKGEVNSGNTIYF
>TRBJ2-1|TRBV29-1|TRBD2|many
CSVDLAAGSIEQFF
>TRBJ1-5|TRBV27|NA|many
CASSLVWSGNQPQHF
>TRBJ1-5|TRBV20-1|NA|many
CSARGGVAGNQPQHF
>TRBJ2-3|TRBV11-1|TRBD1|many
CASSFRQGATSDTQYF
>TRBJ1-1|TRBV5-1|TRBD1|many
CASSLGGGQLQSEAFF
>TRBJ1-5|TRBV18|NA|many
CASSPVGMNQPQHF
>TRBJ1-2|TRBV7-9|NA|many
CASSRTGSYGYTF
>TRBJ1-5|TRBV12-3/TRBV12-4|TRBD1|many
CASRSTGEGMGQPQHF
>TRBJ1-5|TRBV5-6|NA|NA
CASSSGGHSNQPQHF
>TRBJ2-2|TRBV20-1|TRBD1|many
CSAPGQGTGELFF
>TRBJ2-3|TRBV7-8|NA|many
CASSLAPSLDTQYF
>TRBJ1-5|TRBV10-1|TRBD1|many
CASSEGGTPEPQHF
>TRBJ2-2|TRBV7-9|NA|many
CASSLDQNTGELFF
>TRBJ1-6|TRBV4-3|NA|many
CASSQQFTGSSSSYNSPLHF
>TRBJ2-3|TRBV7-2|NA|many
CASSLRRLSTDTQYF
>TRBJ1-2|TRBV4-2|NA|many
CASSQEDMAAPYGYTF
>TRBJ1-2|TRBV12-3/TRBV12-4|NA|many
CASSSGWYGYTF
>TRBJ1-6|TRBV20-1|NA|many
CSAESSYNSPLHF
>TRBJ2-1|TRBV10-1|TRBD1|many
CASSYRGQGALSYNEQFF
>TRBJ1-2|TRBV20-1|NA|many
CSAQGPAGPYGYTF
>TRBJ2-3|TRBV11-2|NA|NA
CASSPPLRGTDTQYF
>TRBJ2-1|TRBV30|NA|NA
CAWSGNVLNEQFF
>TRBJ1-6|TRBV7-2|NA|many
CASSLRRYNSPLHF
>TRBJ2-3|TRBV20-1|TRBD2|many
CSASRAGGADTQYF
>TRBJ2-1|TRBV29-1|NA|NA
CSVEERETGNEQFF
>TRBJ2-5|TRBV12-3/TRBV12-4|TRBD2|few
CASTLLAGGGETQYF
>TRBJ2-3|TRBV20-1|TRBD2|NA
CSALGLAGESDTQYF